These 5 T cell receptor beta chains were sequenced from one sample in a study of identifying expanded T cells in peripheral blood. The table came from immunoSEQ multiplex PCR; TCRdb's copy has only in-frame clones and leaves some out. The repertoire holds about 100,000 clones, 80% to 90% seen once, with around 17% in the top ten. Sequencing input: blood. The receptors originated from a person aged 18 to 69 in good health.

V is TRBV7-9 and J is TRBJ1-1, with a possible D match to TRBD1 (6 bases). The V end was cut by 5 bases, the J end by 0 bases, with 19 bases between. This CDR3 has 17 amino acids. Germline V gene data show CDR1 as SEHNR and CDR2 as FQNEAQ (reference sequence). The CDR3 DNA sequence: TGTGCCAGCAGCCTCGGTGCCAGTGGGGGGCTGAACACTGAAGCTTTCTTT. Translated, it gives CASSLGASGGLNTEAFF.

As for this clone: The junction departs from the called germline gene at one end, perhaps through a read error. The chain links TRBV5-4 to TRBJ1-5; 7 nucleotides align to TRBD1. Germline V CDR1 and CDR2: SGHNT, YYREEE (reference sequence). The CDR3 spans 15 residues. The CDR3 region has the DNA TGTGCCGGCAGCTTGACAGGGATCCCCTTGCGGCCCCAGCATTTT. Translated, it gives CAGSLTGIPLRPQHF.

The chain combines TRBV7-2 with TRBJ1-3; 8 bases map to TRBD1. J lost 2 bases, V lost 3 bases, and 3 bases had no gene match. Germline V CDR1 and CDR2: SGHTA, FQGNSA. This CDR3 region has 15 residues. The CDR3 bases are TGTGCCAGCAGCTTCCAGGGGGCAGCTGGAAACACCATATATTTT. This sequence encodes CASSFQGAAGNTIYF. Variable domain in full (rest from reference TRBV7-2 and TRBJ1-3): GAGVSQSPSNKVTEKGKDVELRCDPISGHTALYWYRQSLGQGLEFLIYFQGNSAPDKSGLPSDRFSAERTGGSVSTLTIQRTQQEDSAVYLCASSFQGAAGNTIYFGEGSWLTVV.

V and J are TRBV4-2 and TRBJ1-2; D perhaps matches TRBD1 (5 bases). From germline, CDR1 is LGHNA and CDR2 YNFKEQ. Trimming stripped 5 bases from V and 3 bases from J, with 19 bases between. CDR3 length: 16 amino acids. CDR3 coding DNA: TGTGCCAGCAGCTTCGACAGAGGTGTACCCCACTATGGCTACACCTTC. It is translated as CASSFDRGVPHYGYTF.

The chain employs TRBV11-1 and TRBJ2-5; D uncertain. Germline assignment: CDR1 SGHAT and CDR2 FQDESV (reference sequence). This CDR3 is 11 amino acids long. V lost 1 base to trimming and J lost 10 bases, with 7 bases between them. CDR3 bases: TGTGCCAGCAGCTTAGGTCAGATCCAGTACTTC. Protein: CASSLGQIQYF.